The source of this T cell receptor (beta chain) is a study of a mutant IDH1 vaccine in newly diagnosed glioma. On the study more broadly: Treated patients comprised roughly 60% males and 37.5% females, mean age roughly 43 years.

Germline V CDR1 and CDR2: SGHRS, YFSETQ. V was pared by 0 bases and J by 5 bases, with 6 bases between. This CDR3 spans 13 amino acids. Data came from immunoSEQ multiplex PCR; TCRdb stores just in-frame clones and leaves some out. The sample lists about 98,000 clones, about 87% occurring once. Time point given: baseline, week 1 (first vaccination visit). The treatment is: pre-vaccination baseline after standard-of-care therapy. There were new WHO grade 3 or 4 astrocytomas in the donors, and these were IDH1-mutant and ATRX-lost. Sequenced here: PBMCs, sampled from a glioma patient treated with radiotherapy, temozolomide or both. The origin of this receptor is a woman in her forties or fifties with glioma. J is TRBJ2-1 and V is TRBV5-1; TRBD2 might be the D (6 bases). The CDR3: CASSLGTNNEQFF. In DNA, the CDR3 is TGCGCCAGCAGCTTGGGGACTAACAATGAGCAGTTCTTC.